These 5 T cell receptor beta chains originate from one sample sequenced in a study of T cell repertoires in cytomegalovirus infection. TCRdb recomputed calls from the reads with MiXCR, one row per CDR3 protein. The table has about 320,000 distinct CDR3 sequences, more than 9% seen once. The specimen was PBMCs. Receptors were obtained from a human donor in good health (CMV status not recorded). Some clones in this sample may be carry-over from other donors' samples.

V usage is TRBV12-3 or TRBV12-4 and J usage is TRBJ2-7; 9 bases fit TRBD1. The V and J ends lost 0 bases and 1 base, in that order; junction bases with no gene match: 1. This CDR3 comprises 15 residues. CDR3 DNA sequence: TGTGCCAGCAGTTTAGCACAGGGGGCATCCTACGAGCAGTACTTC. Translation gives CASSLAQGASYEQYF.

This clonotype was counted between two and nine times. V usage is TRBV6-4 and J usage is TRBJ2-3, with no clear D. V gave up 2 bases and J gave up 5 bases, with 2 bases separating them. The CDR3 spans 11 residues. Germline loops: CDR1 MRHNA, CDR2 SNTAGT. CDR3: CASSDEDTQYF. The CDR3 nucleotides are TGTGCCAGCAGTGACGAAGATACGCAGTATTTT.

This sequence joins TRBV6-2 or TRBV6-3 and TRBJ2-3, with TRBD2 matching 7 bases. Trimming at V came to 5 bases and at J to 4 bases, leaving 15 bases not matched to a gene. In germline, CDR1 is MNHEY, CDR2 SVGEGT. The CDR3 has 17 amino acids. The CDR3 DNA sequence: TGTGCCAGCAGTGGGTGGGCTAGCGGAAACTCTGCAGATACGCAGTATTTT. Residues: CASSGWASGNSADTQYF.

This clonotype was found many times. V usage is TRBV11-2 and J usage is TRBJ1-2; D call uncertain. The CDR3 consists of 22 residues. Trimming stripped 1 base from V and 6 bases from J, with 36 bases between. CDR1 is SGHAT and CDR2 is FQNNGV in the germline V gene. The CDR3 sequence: CASSLATPSIDPTPAVVDGYTF. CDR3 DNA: TGTGCCAGCAGCTTAGCTACCCCCTCAATTGACCCCACCCCCGCCGTGGTAGATGGCTACACCTTC. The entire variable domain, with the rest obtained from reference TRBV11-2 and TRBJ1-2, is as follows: EAGVAQSPRYKIIEKRQSVAFWCNPISGHATLYWYQQILGQGPKLLIQFQNNGVVDDSQLPKDRFSAERLKGVDSTLKIQPAKLEDSAVYLCASSLATPSIDPTPAVVDGYTFGSGTRLTVV.

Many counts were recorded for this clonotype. The CDR3 spells CASSPSGGHREQFF. CDR3 in DNA: TGTGCCAGCAGCCCTAGCGGGGGCCATAGGGAGCAGTTCTTC. The chain links TRBV11-3 to TRBJ2-1; 10 bases agree with TRBD2. The germline CDR1 and CDR2 sequences are SGHNT and YENEEA. V gave up 5 bases and J gave up 10 bases; unmatched junction bases: 8. The CDR3 has 14 amino acids.